This TCR beta chain was captured in a study of blood T cell repertoires in COVID-19. The wider study: COVID-19 samples, acute and convalescent, were from the United States, Italy and Spain. Sources were T cells, B-cell-depleted T cells, or PBMCs; the material itself was cDNA or gDNA.

In the study's own analysis: Nucleated cell number was recorded as an estimate derived from reference gene primer amplification. Measured with immunoSEQ multiplex PCR; TCRdb has only the in-frame clones, and not every one. V, J and clone size were drawn from that table, and D and trimming were deduced from the DNA. The repertoire includes approximately 120,000 clones, roughly 90% of them detected once, and roughly 2.1% sits in the top ten. Trimming stripped 1 base from V and 10 bases from J, with 17 bases between. This CDR3 has 15 amino acids. Germline loops: CDR1 MGHDK, CDR2 SYGVNS. A Seattle source enrolled patients during active infection and followed them longitudinally.

The source of this sequence is a man aged 45 to 65 with COVID-19, enrolled during active disease. Sequenced input: peripheral blood. The chain combines TRBV25-1 with TRBJ2-1, with D hard to call. The CDR3 DNA is TGTGCCAGCAGTGAATCTAGGCAGATTACAATGGAGCAGTTCTTC. The encoded protein is CASSESRQITMEQFF.